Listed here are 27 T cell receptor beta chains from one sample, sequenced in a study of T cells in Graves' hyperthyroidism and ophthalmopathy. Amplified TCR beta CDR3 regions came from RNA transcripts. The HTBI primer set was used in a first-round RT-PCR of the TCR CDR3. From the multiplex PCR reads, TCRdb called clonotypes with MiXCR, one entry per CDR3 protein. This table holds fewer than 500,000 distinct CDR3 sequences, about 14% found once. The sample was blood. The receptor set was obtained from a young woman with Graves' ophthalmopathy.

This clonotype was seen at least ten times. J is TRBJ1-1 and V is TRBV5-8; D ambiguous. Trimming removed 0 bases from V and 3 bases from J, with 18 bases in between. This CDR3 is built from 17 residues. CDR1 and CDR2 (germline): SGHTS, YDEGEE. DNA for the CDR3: TGTGCCAGCAGCTTGGCCGGCTTTAAAGCCAAGGACACTGAAGCTTTCTTT. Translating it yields CASSLAGFKAKDTEAFF.

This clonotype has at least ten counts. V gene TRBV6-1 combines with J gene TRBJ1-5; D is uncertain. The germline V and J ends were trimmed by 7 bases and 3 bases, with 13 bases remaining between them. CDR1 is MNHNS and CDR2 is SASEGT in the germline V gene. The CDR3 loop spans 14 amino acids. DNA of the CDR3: TGTGCCAGCAAAATATCTGTGGTCAATCAGCCCCAGCATTTT. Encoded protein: CASKISVVNQPQHF.

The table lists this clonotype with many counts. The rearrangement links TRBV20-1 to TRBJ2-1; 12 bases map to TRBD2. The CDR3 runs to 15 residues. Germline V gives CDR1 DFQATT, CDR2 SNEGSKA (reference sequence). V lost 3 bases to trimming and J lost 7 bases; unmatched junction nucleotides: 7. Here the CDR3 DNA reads TGCAGTGCTAGGGCCACTAGCGGGGGGCTTAATGAGCAGTTCTTC. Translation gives CSARATSGGLNEQFF.

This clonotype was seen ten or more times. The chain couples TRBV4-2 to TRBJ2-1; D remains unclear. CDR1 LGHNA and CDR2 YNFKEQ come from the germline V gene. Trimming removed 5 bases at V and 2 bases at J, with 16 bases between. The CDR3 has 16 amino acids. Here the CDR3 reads CASSTTDAAPYNEQFF. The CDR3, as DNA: TGTGCCAGCAGCACAACGGACGCGGCGCCCTACAATGAGCAGTTCTTC.

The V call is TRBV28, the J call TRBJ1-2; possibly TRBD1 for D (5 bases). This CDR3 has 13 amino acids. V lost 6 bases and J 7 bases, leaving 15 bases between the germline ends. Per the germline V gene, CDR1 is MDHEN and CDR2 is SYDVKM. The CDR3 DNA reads TGTGCCAGCAGGCTCGGGGCACGGTTTGGCTACACCTTC. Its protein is CASRLGARFGYTF.

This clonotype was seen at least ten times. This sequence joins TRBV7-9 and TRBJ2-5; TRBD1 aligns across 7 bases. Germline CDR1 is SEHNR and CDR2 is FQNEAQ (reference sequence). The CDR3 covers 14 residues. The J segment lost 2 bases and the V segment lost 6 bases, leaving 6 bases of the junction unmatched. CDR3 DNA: TGTGCCAGCAGATCCTCGGGACAGCAAGAGACCCAGTACTTC. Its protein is CASRSSGQQETQYF.

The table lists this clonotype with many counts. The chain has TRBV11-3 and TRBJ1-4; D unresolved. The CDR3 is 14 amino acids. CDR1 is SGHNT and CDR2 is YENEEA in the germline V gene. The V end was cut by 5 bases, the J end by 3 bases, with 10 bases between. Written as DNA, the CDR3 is TGTGCCAGCAGCGAAGCAGGTGCTAATGAAAAACTGTTTTTT. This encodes CASSEAGANEKLFF.

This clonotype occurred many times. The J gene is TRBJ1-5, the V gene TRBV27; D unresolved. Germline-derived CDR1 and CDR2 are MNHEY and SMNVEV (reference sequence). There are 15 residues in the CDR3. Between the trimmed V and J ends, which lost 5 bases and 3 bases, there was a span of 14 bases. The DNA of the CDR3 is TGTGCCAGCAGTCCATGGACTCGGTCCAATCAGCCCCAGCATTTT. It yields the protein CASSPWTRSNQPQHF.

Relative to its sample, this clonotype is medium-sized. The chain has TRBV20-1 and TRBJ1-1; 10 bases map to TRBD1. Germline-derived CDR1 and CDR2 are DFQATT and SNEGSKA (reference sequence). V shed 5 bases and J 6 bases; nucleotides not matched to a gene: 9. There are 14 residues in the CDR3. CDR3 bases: TGCAGTGCTGACGGGACAGGGGTTTCCGCTGAAGCTTTCTTT. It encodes CSADGTGVSAEAFF.

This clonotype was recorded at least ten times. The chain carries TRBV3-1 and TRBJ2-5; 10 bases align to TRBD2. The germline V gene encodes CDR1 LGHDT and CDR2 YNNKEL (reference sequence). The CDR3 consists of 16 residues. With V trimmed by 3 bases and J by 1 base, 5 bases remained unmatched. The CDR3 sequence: CASSQVLAGAQETQYF. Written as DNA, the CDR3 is TGTGCCAGCAGCCAGGTCCTAGCGGGGGCCCAAGAGACCCAGTACTTC.

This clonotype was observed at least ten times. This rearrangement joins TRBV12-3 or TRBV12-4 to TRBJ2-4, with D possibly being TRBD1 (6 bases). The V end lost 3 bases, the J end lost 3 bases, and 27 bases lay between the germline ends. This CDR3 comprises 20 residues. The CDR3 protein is CASSFGLGRGRLQDKNIQYF. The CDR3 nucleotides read TGTGCCAGCAGTTTCGGGTTGGGCAGGGGAAGGTTACAAGACAAAAACATTCAGTACTTC.

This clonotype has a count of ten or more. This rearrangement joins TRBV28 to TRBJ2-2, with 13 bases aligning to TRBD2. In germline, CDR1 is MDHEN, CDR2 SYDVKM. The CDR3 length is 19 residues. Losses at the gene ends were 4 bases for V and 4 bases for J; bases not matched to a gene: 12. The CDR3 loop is CASSSPGLAGRAGTGELFF. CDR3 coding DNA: TGTGCCAGCAGTTCGCCGGGACTAGCGGGGCGGGCCGGCACCGGGGAGCTGTTTTTT.

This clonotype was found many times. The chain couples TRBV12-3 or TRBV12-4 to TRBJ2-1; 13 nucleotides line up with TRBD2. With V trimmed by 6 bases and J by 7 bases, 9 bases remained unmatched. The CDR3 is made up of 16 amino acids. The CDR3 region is CASSPLAGGLGNEQFF. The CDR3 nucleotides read TGTGCCAGCAGCCCACTAGCGGGGGGGCTCGGGAATGAGCAGTTCTTC.

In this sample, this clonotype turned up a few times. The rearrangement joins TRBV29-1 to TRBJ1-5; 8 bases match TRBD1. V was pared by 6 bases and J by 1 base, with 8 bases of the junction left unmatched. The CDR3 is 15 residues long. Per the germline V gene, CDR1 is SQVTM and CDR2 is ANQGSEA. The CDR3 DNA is TGCAGCGTGGTCGACAGGGGCCAAAGCAATCAGCCCCAGCATTTT. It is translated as CSVVDRGQSNQPQHF.

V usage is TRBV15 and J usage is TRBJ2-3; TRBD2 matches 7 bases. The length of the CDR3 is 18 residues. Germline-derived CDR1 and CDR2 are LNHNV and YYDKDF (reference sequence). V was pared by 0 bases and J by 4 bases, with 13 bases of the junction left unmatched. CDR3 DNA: TGTGCCACCAGCAGAGATCGGGGAACTAGCGTTATGGCAGATACGCAGTATTTT. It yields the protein CATSRDRGTSVMADTQYF. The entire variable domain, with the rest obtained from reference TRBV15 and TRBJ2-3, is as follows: DAMVIQNPRYQVTQFGKPVTLSCSQTLNHNVMYWYQQKSSQAPKLLFHYYDKDFNNEADTPDNFQSRRPNTSFCFLDIRSPGLGDTAMYLCATSRDRGTSVMADTQYFGPGTRLTVL.

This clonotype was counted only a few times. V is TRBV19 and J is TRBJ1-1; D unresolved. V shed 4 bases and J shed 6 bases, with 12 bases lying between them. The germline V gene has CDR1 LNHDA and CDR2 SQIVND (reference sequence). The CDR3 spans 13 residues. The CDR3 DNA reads TGTGCCAGTAGTACCACGACATCTCCTGAAGCTTTCTTT. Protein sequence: CASSTTTSPEAFF.

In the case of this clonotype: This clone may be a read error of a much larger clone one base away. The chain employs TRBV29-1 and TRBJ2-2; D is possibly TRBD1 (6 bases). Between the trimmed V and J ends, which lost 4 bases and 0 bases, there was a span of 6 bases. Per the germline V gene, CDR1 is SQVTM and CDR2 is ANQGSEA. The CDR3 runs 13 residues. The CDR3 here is CSVGTANTGELFF. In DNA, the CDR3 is TGCAGCGTTGGGACAGCGAACACCGGGGAGCTGTTTTTT.

CDR3 sequence (DNA): TGCGCCAGCAGCCCGCAGGACAGGGGGTTCTTCCGAGCCAAAAACATTCAGTACTTC. This translates into CASSPQDRGFFRAKNIQYF. The chain carries TRBV4-1 and TRBJ2-4; TRBD1 matches 10 bases. The CDR3 length is 19 residues. The junction had 12 bases not matched to a gene; V was cut back by 4 bases and J by 0 bases. Germline V gene lookup returns CDR1 MGHRA and CDR2 YSYEKL.

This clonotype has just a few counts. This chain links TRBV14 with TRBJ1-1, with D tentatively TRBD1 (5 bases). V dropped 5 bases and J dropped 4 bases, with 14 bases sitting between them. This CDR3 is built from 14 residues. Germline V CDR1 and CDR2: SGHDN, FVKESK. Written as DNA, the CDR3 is TGTGCCAGCAGCGAGGTGTTCGGGGGCACTGAAGCTTTCTTT. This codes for CASSEVFGGTEAFF.

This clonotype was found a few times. The CDR3 region has the DNA TGTGCCAGCAGTCAGGGGACTGTCGCAGATACGCAGTATTTT. This sequence encodes CASSQGTVADTQYF. J is TRBJ2-3 and V is TRBV27; perhaps D is TRBD1 or TRBD2 (6 bases each). CDR3 length: 14 amino acids. Trimming left V 5 bases short and J 4 bases short, with 13 bases between. Germline CDR1 and CDR2: MNHEY and SMNVEV (reference sequence).

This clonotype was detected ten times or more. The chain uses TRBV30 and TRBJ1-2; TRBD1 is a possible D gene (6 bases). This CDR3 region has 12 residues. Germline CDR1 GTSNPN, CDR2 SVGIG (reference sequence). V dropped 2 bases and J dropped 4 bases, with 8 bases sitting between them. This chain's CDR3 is CAWSFRGYGYTF. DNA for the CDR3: TGTGCCTGGAGTTTCAGGGGCTATGGCTACACCTTC.

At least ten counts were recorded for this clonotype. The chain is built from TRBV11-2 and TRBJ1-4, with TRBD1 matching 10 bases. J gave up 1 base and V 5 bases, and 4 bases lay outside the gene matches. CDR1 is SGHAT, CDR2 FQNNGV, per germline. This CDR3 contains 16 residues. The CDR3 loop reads CASSMDRGVTNEKLFF. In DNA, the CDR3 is TGTGCCAGCAGCATGGACAGGGGGGTAACTAATGAAAAACTGTTTTTT. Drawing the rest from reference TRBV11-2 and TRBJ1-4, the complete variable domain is EAGVAQSPRYKIIEKRQSVAFWCNPISGHATLYWYQQILGQGPKLLIQFQNNGVVDDSQLPKDRFSAERLKGVDSTLKIQPAKLEDSAVYLCASSMDRGVTNEKLFFGSGTQLSVL.

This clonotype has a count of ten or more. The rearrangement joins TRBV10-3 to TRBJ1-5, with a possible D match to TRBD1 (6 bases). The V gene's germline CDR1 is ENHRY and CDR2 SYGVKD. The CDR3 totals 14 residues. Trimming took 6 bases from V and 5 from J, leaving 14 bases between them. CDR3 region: CAISPGQTDQPQHF. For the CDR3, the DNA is TGTGCCATCAGCCCCGGACAGACTGATCAGCCCCAGCATTTT.

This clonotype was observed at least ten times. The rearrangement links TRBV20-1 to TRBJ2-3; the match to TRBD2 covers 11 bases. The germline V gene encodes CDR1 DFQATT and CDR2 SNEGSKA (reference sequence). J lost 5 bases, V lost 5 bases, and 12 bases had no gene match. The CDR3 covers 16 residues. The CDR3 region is CSAPRLAGGQGDTQYF. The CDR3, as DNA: TGCAGTGCTCCCCGCCTAGCGGGGGGCCAGGGAGATACGCAGTATTTT.

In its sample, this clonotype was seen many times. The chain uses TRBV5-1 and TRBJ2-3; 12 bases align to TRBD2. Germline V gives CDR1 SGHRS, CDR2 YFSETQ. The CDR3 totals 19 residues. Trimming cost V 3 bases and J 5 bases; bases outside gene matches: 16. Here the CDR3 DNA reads TGCGCCAGCAGCTACGGACTAGCGGGGTTCTCCCGCGAAGAAGATACGCAGTATTTT. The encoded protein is CASSYGLAGFSREEDTQYF.

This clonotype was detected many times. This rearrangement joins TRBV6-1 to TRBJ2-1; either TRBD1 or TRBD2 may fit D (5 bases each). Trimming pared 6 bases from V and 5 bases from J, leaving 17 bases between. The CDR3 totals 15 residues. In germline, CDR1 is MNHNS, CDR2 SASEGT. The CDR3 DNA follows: TGTGCCAGCAGACACCGGGACCTTTTCGACAATGAGCAGTTCTTC. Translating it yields CASRHRDLFDNEQFF.

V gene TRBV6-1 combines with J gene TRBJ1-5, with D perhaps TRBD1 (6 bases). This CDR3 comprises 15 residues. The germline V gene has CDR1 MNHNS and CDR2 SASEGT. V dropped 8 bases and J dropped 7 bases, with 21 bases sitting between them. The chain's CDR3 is CASFKEGQGKQPQHF. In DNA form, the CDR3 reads TGTGCCAGCTTCAAGGAGGGGCAGGGGAAACAGCCCCAGCATTTT.